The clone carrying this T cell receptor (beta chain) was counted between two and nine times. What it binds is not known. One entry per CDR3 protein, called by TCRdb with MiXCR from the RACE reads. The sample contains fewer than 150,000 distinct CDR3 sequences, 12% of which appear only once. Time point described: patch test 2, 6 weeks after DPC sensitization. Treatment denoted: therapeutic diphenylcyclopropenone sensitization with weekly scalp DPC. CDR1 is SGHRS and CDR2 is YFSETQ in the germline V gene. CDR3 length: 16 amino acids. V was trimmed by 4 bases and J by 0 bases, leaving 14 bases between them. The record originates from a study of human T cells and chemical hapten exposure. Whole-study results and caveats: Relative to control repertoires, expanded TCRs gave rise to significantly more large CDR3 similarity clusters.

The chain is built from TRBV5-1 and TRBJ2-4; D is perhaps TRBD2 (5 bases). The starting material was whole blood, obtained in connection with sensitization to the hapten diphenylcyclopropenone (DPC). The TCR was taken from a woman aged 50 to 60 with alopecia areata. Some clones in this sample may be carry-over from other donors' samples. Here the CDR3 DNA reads TGCGCCAGCAGCAGAGGGATTAACCTAGCCAAAAACATTCAGTACTTC. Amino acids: CASSRGINLAKNIQYF.